Shown below are 6 T cell receptor beta chains from a single sample sequenced in a study of OX40 agonist ivuxolimab in advanced cancers. Sequencing was performed with immunoSEQ multiplex PCR; in TCRdb, only in-frame clones are kept and a portion is missing. The sample lists approximately 60,000 clones, around 93% seen once, with roughly 19% in the top ten. Material: CD4+ or CD8+ T cells sorted from blood, obtained in a trial of the OX40 agonist ivuxolimab. The receptor set was obtained from an adult with an advanced solid tumor such as melanoma, head and neck, liver or kidney cancer.

The V gene is TRBV29-1, the J gene TRBJ2-7; 7 positions match TRBD1. The CDR3 has 15 residues. Trimming cost V 7 bases and J 3 bases; bases outside gene matches: 15. Per the germline V gene, CDR1 is SQVTM and CDR2 is ANQGSEA. This chain's CDR3 is CSGGLYAQGVYEQYF. The CDR3 region has the DNA TGCAGCGGTGGGCTATACGCGCAGGGGGTCTACGAGCAGTACTTC.

The CDR3 DNA follows: TGTGCCTGGAGTCGGCACTGGACCTACGAGCAGTACTTC. This encodes CAWSRHWTYEQYF. V is TRBV30 and J is TRBJ2-7; D gene uncertain. Germline lookup yields CDR1 GTSNPN and CDR2 SVGIG (reference sequence). Trimming shortened V by 2 bases and J by 2 bases, and 10 bases separated the two germline ends. CDR3 size: 13 residues.

The chain combines TRBV27 with TRBJ2-7; perhaps TRBD1 as D (5 bases). From germline, CDR1 is MNHEY and CDR2 SMNVEV (reference sequence). V was shortened by 5 bases and J by 0 bases, with 26 bases between the two germline ends. This CDR3 has 19 residues. CDR3 amino acids: CASSSRQGIIRSSSYEQYF. For the CDR3, the DNA is TGTGCCAGCAGTAGTCGCCAGGGTATCATCCGGAGTAGCTCCTACGAGCAGTACTTC.

The chain recombines TRBV15 with TRBJ1-4, with D perhaps matching TRBD1 (6 bases). Trimming shortened V by 1 base and J by 0 bases, and 12 bases separated the two germline ends. The length of the CDR3 is 17 residues. CDR1 LNHNV and CDR2 YYDKDF come from the germline V gene (reference sequence). For the CDR3, the DNA is TGTGCCACCAGCAGAGGGGGGGGCAGCGCAACTAATGAAAAACTGTTTTTT. Translating gives CATSRGGGSATNEKLFF.

The chain links TRBV4-1 to TRBJ2-7; D possibly corresponds to TRBD2 (6 bases). This CDR3 comprises 16 residues. Trimming took 0 bases from V and 0 from J, leaving 12 bases between them. Germline V gene data show CDR1 as MGHRA and CDR2 as YSYEKL. CDR3 DNA: TGCGCCAGCAGCCAAGACGGTTCGGGGGTCTCCTACGAGCAGTACTTC. Its protein product is CASSQDGSGVSYEQYF.

The V and J genes are TRBV19 and TRBJ2-3; 8 bases are a match to TRBD2. Germline CDR1 is LNHDA and CDR2 is SQIVND (reference sequence). This CDR3 has 17 residues. V dropped 1 base and J dropped 4; count of bases not matched to a gene: 10. Here the CDR3 reads CASSIVWGREAPDTQYF. The CDR3 DNA follows: TGTGCCAGTAGTATAGTATGGGGGCGGGAGGCGCCAGATACGCAGTATTTT.